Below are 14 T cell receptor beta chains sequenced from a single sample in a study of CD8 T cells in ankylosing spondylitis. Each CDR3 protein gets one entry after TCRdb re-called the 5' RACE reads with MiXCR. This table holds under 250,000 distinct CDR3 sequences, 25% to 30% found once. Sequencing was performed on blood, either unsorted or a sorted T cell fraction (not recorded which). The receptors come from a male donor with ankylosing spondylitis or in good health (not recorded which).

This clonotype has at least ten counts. CDR3 region: CASSIRDDYEQYF. Here the CDR3 DNA reads TGCGCCAGCAGCATCCGGGACGACTACGAGCAGTACTTC. The rearrangement joins TRBV5-1 to TRBJ2-7; tentatively, D is TRBD1 or TRBD2 (5 bases each). The CDR3 extends over 13 amino acids. Trimming removed 4 bases from V and 3 bases from J, with 11 bases in between. CDR1 SGHRS and CDR2 YFSETQ come from the germline V gene.

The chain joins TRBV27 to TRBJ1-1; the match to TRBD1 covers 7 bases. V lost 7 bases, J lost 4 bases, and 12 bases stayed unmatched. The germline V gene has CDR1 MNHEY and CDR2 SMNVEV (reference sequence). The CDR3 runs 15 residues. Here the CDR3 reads CASIQVTGKLTEAFF. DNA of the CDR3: TGTGCCAGCATCCAAGTGACAGGGAAGCTCACTGAAGCTTTCTTT.

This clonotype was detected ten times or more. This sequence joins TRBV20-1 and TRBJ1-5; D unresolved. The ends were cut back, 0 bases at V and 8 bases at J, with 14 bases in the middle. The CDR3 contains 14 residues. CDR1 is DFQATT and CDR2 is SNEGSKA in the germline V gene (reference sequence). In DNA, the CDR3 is TGCAGTGCTAGAGATGGAACAGCTAGAAAGCCCCAGCATTTT. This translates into CSARDGTARKPQHF.

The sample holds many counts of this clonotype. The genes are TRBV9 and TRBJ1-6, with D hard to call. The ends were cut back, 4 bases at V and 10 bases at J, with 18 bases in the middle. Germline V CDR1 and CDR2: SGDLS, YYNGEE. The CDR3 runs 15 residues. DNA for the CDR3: TGTGCCAGCAGCCCTCGAGGTGATGGGGTGTCACCCCTCCACTTT. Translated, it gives CASSPRGDGVSPLHF.

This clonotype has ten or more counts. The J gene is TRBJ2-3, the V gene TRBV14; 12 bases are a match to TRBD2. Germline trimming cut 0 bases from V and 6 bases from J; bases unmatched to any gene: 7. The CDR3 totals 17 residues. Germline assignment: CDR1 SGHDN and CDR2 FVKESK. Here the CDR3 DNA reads TGTGCCAGCAGCCAAGATCGAGGACTAGCGGGACTTGATACGCAGTATTTT. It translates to CASSQDRGLAGLDTQYF.

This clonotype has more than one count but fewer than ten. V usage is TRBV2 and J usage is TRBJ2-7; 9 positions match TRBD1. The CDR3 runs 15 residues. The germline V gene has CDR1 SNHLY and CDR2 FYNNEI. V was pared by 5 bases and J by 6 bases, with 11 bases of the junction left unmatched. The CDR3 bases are TGTGCCAGCAGTTCTGATGGGACAGGGTCTTCCGAGCAGTACTTC. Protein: CASSSDGTGSSEQYF. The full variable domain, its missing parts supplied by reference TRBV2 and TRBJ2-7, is EPEVTQTPSHQVTQMGQEVILRCVPISNHLYFYWYRQILGQKVEFLVSFYNNEISEKSEIFDDQFSVERPDGSNFTLKIRSTKLEDSAMYFCASSSDGTGSSEQYFGPGTRLTVT.

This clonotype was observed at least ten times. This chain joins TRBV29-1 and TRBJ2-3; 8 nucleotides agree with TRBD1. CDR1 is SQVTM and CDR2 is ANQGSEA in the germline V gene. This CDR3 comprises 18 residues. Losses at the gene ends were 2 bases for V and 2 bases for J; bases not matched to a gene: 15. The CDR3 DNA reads TGCAGCGTTGAACCCGACAGGGGCCGCTCTTCGTACACAGATACGCAGTATTTT. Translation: CSVEPDRGRSSYTDTQYF.

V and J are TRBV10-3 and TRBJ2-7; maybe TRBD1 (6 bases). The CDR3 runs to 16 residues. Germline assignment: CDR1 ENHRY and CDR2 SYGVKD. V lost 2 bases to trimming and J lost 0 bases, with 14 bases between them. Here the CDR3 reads CAISEIFRQASYEQYF. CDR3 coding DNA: TGTGCCATCAGTGAGATATTTCGACAGGCCTCCTACGAGCAGTACTTC.

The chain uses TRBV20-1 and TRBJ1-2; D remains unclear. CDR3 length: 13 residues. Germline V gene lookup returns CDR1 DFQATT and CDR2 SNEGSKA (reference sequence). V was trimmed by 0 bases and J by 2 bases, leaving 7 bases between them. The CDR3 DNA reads TGCAGTGCTAGAGACCAGGTAAACTATGGCTACACCTTC. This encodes CSARDQVNYGYTF.

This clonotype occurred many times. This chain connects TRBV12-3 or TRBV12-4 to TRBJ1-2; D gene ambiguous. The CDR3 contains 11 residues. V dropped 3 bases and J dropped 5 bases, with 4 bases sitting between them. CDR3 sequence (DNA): TGTGCCAGCAGTTTGAAGTATGGCTACACCTTC. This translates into CASSLKYGYTF.

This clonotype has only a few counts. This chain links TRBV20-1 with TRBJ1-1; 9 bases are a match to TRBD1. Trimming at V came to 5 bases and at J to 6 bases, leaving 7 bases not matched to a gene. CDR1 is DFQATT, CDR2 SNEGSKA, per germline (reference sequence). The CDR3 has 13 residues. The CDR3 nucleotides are TGCAGTGCTCGTCCGGGACAGGGCTCTGAAGCTTTCTTT. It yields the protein CSARPGQGSEAFF.

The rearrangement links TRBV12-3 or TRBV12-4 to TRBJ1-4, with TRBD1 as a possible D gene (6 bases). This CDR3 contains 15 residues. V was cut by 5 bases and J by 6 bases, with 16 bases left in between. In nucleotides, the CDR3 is TGTGCCAGCAGTCAAACACAGGGAGGGGATGAAAAACTGTTTTTT. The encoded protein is CASSQTQGGDEKLFF.

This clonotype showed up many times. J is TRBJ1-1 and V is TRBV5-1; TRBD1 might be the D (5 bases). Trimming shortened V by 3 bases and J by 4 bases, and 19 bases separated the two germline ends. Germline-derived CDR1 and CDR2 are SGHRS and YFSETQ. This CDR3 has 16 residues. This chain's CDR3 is CASSSWGGRSSTEAFF. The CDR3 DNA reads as TGCGCCAGCAGCTCTTGGGGGGGGAGGAGTAGCACTGAAGCTTTCTTT.

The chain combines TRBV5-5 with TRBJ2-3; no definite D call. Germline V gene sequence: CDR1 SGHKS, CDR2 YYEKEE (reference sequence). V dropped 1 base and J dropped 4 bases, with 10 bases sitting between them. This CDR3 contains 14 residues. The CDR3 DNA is TGTGCCAGCAGCTTGATGGGTGTGGCAGATACGCAGTATTTT. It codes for CASSLMGVADTQYF. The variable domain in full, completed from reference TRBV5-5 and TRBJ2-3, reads DAGVTQSPTHLIKTRGQQVTLRCSPISGHKSVSWYQQVLGQGPQFIFQYYEKEERGRGNFPDRFSARQFPNYSSELNVNALLLGDSALYLCASSLMGVADTQYFGPGTRLTVL.